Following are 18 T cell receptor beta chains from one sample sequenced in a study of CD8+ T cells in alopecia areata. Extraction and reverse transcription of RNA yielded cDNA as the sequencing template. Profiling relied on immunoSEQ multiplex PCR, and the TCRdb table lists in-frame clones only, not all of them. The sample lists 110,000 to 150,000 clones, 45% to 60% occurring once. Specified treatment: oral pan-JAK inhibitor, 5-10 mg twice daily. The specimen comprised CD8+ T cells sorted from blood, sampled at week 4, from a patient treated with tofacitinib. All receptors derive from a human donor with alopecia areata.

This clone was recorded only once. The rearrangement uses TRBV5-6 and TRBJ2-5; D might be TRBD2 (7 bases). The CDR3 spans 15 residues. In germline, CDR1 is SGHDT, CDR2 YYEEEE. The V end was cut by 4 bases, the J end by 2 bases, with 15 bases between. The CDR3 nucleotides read TGTGCCAGCAGCCCCCCGGGGGGCCGGCAAGAGACCCAGTACTTC. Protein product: CASSPPGGRQETQYF.

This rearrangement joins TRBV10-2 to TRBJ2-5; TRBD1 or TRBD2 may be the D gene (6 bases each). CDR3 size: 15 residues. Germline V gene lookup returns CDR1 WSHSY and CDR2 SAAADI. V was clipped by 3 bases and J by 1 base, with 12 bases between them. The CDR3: CASSDPRGVQETQYF. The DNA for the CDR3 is TGCGCCAGCAGTGACCCGAGGGGGGTCCAAGAGACCCAGTACTTC.

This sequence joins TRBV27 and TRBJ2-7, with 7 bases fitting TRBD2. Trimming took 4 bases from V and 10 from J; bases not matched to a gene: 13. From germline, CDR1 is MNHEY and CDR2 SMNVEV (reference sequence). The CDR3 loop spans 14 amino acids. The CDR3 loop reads CASSYSGALFPQYF. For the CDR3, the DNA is TGTGCCAGCAGTTACAGCGGGGCTCTTTTCCCCCAGTACTTC.

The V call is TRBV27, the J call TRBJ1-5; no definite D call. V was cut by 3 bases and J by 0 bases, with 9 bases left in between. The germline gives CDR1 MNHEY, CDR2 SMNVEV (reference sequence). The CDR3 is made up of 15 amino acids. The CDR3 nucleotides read TGTGCCAGCAGTTTCGGACGGTATAGCAATCAGCCCCAGCATTTT. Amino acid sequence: CASSFGRYSNQPQHF.

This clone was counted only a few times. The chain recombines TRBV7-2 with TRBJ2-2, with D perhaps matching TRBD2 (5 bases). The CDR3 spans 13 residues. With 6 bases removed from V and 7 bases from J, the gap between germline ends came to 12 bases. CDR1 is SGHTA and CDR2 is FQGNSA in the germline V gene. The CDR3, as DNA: TGTGCCAGCAGAGCAGCGACTAACGGGGAGCTGTTTTTT. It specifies CASRAATNGELFF.

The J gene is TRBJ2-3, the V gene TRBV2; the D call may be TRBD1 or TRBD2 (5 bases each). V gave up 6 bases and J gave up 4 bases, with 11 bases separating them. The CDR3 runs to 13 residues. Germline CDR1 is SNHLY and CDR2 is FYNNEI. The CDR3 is CASSGMGPDTQYF. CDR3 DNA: TGTGCCAGCAGCGGGATGGGGCCAGATACGCAGTATTTT. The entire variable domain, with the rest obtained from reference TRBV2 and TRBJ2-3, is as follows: EPEVTQTPSHQVTQMGQEVILRCVPISNHLYFYWYRQILGQKVEFLVSFYNNEISEKSEIFDDQFSVERPDGSNFTLKIRSTKLEDSAMYFCASSGMGPDTQYFGPGTRLTVL.

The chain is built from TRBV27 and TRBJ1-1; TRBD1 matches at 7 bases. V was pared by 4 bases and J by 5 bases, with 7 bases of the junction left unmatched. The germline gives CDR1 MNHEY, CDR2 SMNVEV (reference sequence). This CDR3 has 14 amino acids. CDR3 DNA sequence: TGTGCCAGCAGTTCGACAGGGTTCCCTACTGAAGCTTTCTTT. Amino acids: CASSSTGFPTEAFF.

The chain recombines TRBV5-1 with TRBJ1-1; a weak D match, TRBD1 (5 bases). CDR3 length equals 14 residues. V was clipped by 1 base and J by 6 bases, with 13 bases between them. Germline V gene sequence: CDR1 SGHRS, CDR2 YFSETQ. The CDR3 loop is CASSLRVGGAEAFF. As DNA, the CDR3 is TGCGCCAGCAGCTTGCGTGTTGGAGGGGCTGAAGCTTTCTTT. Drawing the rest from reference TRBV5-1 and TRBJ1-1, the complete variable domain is KAGVTQTPRYLIKTRGQQVTLSCSPISGHRSVSWYQQTPGQGLQFLFEYFSETQRNKGNFPGRFSGRQFSNSRSEMNVSTLELGDSALYLCASSLRVGGAEAFFGQGTRLTVV.

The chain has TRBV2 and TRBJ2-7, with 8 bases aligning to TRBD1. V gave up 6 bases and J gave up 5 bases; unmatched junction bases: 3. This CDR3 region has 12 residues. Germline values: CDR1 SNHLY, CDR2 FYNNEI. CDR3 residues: CASRTGDHEQYF. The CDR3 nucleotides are TGTGCCAGCAGGACAGGGGATCACGAGCAGTACTTC.

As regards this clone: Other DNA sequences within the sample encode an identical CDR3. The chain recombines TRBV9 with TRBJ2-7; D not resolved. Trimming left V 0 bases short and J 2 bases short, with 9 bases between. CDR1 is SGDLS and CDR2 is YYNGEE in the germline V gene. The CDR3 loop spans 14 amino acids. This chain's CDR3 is CASSVGAGAYEQYF. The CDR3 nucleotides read TGTGCCAGCAGCGTAGGGGCAGGAGCCTACGAGCAGTACTTC.

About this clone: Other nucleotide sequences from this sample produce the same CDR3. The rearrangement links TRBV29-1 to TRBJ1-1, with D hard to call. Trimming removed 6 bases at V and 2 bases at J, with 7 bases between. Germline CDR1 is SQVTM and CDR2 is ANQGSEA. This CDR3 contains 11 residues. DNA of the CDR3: TGCAGCGTGGTTAGTAACACTGAAGCTTTCTTT. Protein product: CSVVSNTEAFF.

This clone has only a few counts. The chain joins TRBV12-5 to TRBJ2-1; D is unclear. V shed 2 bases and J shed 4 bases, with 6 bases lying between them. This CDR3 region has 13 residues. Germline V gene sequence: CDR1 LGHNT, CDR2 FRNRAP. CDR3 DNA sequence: TGTGCTAGTGGTTTGTCAGGTTACAATGAGCAGTTCTTC. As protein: CASGLSGYNEQFF.

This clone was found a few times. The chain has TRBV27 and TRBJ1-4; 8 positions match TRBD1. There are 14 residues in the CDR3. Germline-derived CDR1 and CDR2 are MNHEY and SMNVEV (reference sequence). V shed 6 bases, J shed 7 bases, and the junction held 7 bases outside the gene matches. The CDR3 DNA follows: TGTGCCAGCAGACAGGGGGGGCTTAGTGAAAAACTGTTTTTT. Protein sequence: CASRQGGLSEKLFF.

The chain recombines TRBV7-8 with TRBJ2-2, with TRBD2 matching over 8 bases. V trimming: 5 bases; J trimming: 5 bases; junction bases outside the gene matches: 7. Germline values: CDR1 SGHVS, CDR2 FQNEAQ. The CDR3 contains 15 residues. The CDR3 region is CASSLSGARTGELFF. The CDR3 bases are TGTGCCAGCAGCCTTAGCGGGGCAAGGACCGGGGAGCTGTTTTTT.

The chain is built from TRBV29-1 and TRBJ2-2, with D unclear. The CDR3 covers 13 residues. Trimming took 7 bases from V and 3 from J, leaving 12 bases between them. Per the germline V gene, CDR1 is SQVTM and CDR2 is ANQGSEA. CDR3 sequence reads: CSASDSDTGELFF. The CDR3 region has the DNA TGCAGCGCCTCCGACTCGGACACCGGGGAGCTGTTTTTT.

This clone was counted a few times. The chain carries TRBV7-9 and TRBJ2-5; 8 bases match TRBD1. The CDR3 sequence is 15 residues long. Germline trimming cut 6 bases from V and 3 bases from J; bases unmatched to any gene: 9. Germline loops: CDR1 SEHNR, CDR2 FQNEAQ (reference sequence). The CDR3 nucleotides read TGTGCCAGCAGTCCACGGACAGGGCGCGAAGAGACCCAGTACTTC. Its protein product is CASSPRTGREETQYF.

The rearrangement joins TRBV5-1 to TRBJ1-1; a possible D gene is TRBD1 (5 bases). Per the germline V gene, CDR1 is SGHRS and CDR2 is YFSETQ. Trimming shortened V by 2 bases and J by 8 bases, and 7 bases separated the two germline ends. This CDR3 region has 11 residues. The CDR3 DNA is TGCGCCAGCAGCTTAAGGGACGAAGCTTTCTTT. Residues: CASSLRDEAFF.

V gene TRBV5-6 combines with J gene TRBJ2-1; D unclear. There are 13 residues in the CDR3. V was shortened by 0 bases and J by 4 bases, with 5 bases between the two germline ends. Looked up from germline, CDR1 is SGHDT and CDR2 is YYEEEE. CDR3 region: CASSLGGYNEQFF. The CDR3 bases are TGTGCCAGCAGCTTGGGCGGTTACAATGAGCAGTTCTTC.